The 8 T cell receptor beta chains listed next were all sequenced from one sample in a study of graft-versus-host responses after intestinal transplantation. TCRdb's copy holds only in-frame clones and misses some; the assay was immunoSEQ multiplex PCR. The sample holds about 40,000 clones, 91% seen once. Sequencing was performed on PBMCs, taken 300 to 320 days after intestinal transplant. All receptors derive from a human patient who received an intestinal transplant, so some T cells may come from the graft donor.

V is TRBV11-2 and J is TRBJ2-3; no clear D. V was cut by 5 bases and J by 0 bases, with 9 bases left in between. Germline values: CDR1 SGHAT, CDR2 FQNNGV. This CDR3 is 14 amino acids long. The CDR3 DNA sequence: TGTGCCAGCAGCCCATATCTAAGCACAGATACGCAGTATTTT. Translated: CASSPYLSTDTQYF.

This chain uses TRBV18 with TRBJ1-1; D may be TRBD1 (5 bases). This CDR3 is 14 amino acids long. V shed 9 bases and J shed 3 bases, with 17 bases lying between them. Germline V gene sequence: CDR1 KGHSH, CDR2 LQKENI. CDR3 sequence (DNA): TGTGCCAGTTCGGTGGTAGGAGGGGACACTGAAGCTTTCTTT. It encodes CASSVVGGDTEAFF.

Comment on this clone: One junction end disagrees with the germline gene, perhaps due to a read error. The CDR3 here is CASNLRLAVLGNGQFF. For the CDR3, the DNA is TGTGCCAGCAACTTGAGACTAGCGGTCCTGGGGAATGGGCAGTTCTTC. The chain joins TRBV5-4 to TRBJ2-1, with 9 bases lining up with TRBD2. The CDR3 length is 16 residues. The germline CDR1 and CDR2 sequences are SGHNT and YYREEE (reference sequence). Drawing the rest from reference TRBV5-4 and TRBJ2-1, the complete variable domain is ETGVTQSPTHLIKTRGQQVTLRCSSQSGHNTVSWYQQALGQGPQFIFQYYREEENGRGNFPPRFSGLQFPNYSSELNVNALELDDSALYLCASNLRLAVLGNGQFFGPGTRLTVL.

This clone has more than one count but fewer than ten. The chain combines TRBV6-1 with TRBJ1-5; 8 bases map to TRBD1. The length of the CDR3 is 16 residues. Germline trimming cut 4 bases from V and 2 bases from J; bases unmatched to any gene: 7. Germline V gene sequence: CDR1 MNHNS, CDR2 SASEGT. The chain's CDR3 is CASSVRTGGGNQPQHF. The CDR3 DNA sequence: TGTGCCAGCAGTGTACGCACAGGGGGAGGCAATCAGCCCCAGCATTTT.

The V and J genes are TRBV9 and TRBJ2-5, with TRBD2 matching 10 bases. This CDR3 spans 17 amino acids. Germline assignment: CDR1 SGDLS and CDR2 YYNGEE. Trimming removed 0 bases from V and 0 bases from J; junction bases left unmatched: 5. CDR3 nucleotides: TGTGCCAGCAGCGTAGGTTCAGCGGGGGGGTACCAAGAGACCCAGTACTTC. Its protein product is CASSVGSAGGYQETQYF.

The chain carries TRBV11-3 and TRBJ2-7; 8 bases match TRBD1. The CDR3 consists of 14 residues. The germline V gene encodes CDR1 SGHNT and CDR2 YENEEA. Trimming at V came to 5 bases and at J to 5 bases, leaving 8 bases not matched to a gene. The CDR3 coding sequence is TGTGCCAGCAGCCCGGACAGGGACAGCCACGAGCAGTACTTC. Its protein product is CASSPDRDSHEQYF.

In the case of this clone: One end of the junction is discordant with germline, which a read error may explain. The chain uses TRBV11-2 and TRBJ2-6, with TRBD1 matching over 8 bases. CDR1 and CDR2 (germline): SGHAT, FQNNGV. CDR3 size: 17 residues. In DNA form, the CDR3 reads TGTGCCAGCAGCTTAGTGGGACAGGACTCTGGGGCCGACGTCCTGACTTTC. Protein product: CASSLVGQDSGADVLTF.

The J gene is TRBJ1-2, the V gene TRBV5-4; D unresolved. The CDR3 runs 15 residues. Germline V gene lookup returns CDR1 SGHNT and CDR2 YYREEE (reference sequence). The V and J ends lost 0 bases and 2 bases respectively, with 11 bases between them. The CDR3 nucleotides are TGTGCCAGCAGCTTGGGGCTAGATCCGAACTATGGCTACACCTTC. It is translated as CASSLGLDPNYGYTF.